This is a list of T cell receptor beta chains from one sample in a study of blood T cell repertoires in COVID-19. The repertoire was sequenced with immunoSEQ multiplex PCR; TCRdb's copy has only in-frame clones and lacks some. The table includes 140,000 to 150,000 clones, over 70% detected once. Sequenced material: peripheral blood. The origin of the receptors is a man between 65 and 79 years old who had recovered from COVID-19. CDR3s include the opening cysteine and the closing phenylalanine or tryptophan. The D gene is left open where the match is weak. Clone size is stated in some rows and not others, as once, few, many or a class when expanded.

size,J,V,D,CDR3
-,TRBJ2-1,TRBV9,TRBD2,CASSAPIAGAYNEQFF
-,TRBJ2-4,TRBV28,TRBD1,CASRRQGMAKNIQYF
few,TRBJ2-2,TRBV29-1,-,CSVESASAGTGELFF
-,TRBJ1-5,TRBV7-2,-,CASSLWPSNQPQHF
-,TRBJ2-7,TRBV18,-,CASSREVGSYEQYF
-,TRBJ1-2,TRBV18,TRBD1,CASSPQGQGVSGYTF
-,TRBJ2-3,TRBV14,TRBD2,CASSFGTSGPRKYF
-,TRBJ2-1,TRBV19,-,CASSAGGPYNEQFF
-,TRBJ2-7,TRBV4-1,-,CASSPHLTLSSYEQYF
-,TRBJ1-2,TRBV5-6,TRBD1,CASSLEGAKGYTF
-,TRBJ1-5,TRBV30,-,CAWSVEEGQPQHF
-,TRBJ2-7,TRBV11-2,TRBD2,CASSSTSGALEQYF
-,TRBJ1-4,TRBV27,-,CASRMNGGNEKLFF
once,TRBJ1-2,TRBV5-5,TRBD1,CASSLQDRGKGYTF
-,TRBJ1-1,TRBV7-3,-,CASSSQGGNNEAFF
few,TRBJ1-2,TRBV2,TRBD1,CASSETGTGYTF
-,TRBJ2-2,TRBV14,-,CASSQGGENTGELFF
few,TRBJ2-7,TRBV6-5,TRBD1,CASRGTGTTYEQYF
-,TRBJ2-7,TRBV11-2,-,CASSLDVRSHEQYF
-,TRBJ2-1,TRBV10-3,TRBD2,CALGGNYNEQFF
-,TRBJ1-1,TRBV9,-,CASSAGTQTEAFF
many,TRBJ2-2,TRBV6-2/TRBV6-3,TRBD1,CASSLQGAGELFF
-,TRBJ2-3,TRBV15,TRBD1,CATSRTGKTDTQYF
-,TRBJ2-7,TRBV7-8,TRBD1,CASSRTGTGGYEQYF
-,TRBJ1-2,TRBV19,TRBD1,CASTADRGDGYTF
few,TRBJ2-7,TRBV2,-,CASNLDDYEQYF
-,TRBJ2-7,TRBV5-6,-,CASSRDTSYEQYF
-,TRBJ2-1,TRBV18,TRBD2,CASSPITGGINEQFF
-,TRBJ2-3,TRBV7-3,TRBD2,CASSPSGRVTDTQYF